This entry features one T cell receptor beta chain sequence. This entry comes from a study of blood T cell repertoires in COVID-19. On the study more broadly: Nucleic acid was either cDNA or gDNA, and it came from T cells, B-cell-depleted T cells, or PBMCs.

The CDR3 loop spans 18 amino acids. Clones were sequenced by immunoSEQ multiplex PCR, and TCRdb holds only the in-frame ones, with some missing. The table lists around 220,000 clones, about 86% of them singletons, with roughly 15% in the top ten. Sequenced: PBMCs or T cells enriched from blood (not recorded which). The sequence was obtained from a woman aged 45-65 years with acute COVID-19. The chain combines TRBV21-1 with TRBJ1-1. TRBV21-1 is a known pseudogene. The CDR3: CASSKRRGRGGANTEAFF. The CDR3 DNA sequence: TGTGCCAGCAGCAAAAGAAGAGGTCGCGGGGGAGCGAACACTGAAGCTTTCTTT.